This T cell receptor beta chain was identified during a study of immune heterogeneity within non-small cell lung tumors. Study-wide findings and caveats: Local tumor mutational burden correlated moderately but significantly with local T-cell clonality (R about 0.3). Identical dominant CDR3 beta clonotypes recurred across tumor sites within a patient, alongside site-unique high-frequency clones.

Template was bulk tumor genomic DNA, 500 to 650 ng per sample. Far-apart biopsies, several per primary tumor, were taken during surgery. Patients underwent curative surgery for non-small cell lung cancer (untreated and newly diagnosed). The CDR3 consists of 14 residues. Germline-derived CDR1 and CDR2 are KGHSH and LQKENI. V was shortened by 3 bases and J by 1 base, with 9 bases between the two germline ends. The TCR beta CDR3 region was amplified by multiplex PCR employing 32 V and 13 J primers. Each CDR3 protein is one row after TCRdb ran MiXCR on the multiplex PCR reads. The repertoire includes 10,000 to 15,000 distinct CDR3 sequences, 20% to 25% of them detected once, and around 15% sits in the top ten. This clonotype has a count of ten or more. The antigen remains undetermined.

The chain combines TRBV18 with TRBJ1-1; perhaps TRBD1 as D (6 bases). Sequenced: lung tumor tissue. The source of this sequence is a man aged 50 or older with non-small cell lung cancer. CDR3 sequence reads: CASSPNRENTEAFF. The CDR3, as DNA: TGTGCCAGCTCACCGAACAGGGAGAACACTGAAGCTTTCTTT.